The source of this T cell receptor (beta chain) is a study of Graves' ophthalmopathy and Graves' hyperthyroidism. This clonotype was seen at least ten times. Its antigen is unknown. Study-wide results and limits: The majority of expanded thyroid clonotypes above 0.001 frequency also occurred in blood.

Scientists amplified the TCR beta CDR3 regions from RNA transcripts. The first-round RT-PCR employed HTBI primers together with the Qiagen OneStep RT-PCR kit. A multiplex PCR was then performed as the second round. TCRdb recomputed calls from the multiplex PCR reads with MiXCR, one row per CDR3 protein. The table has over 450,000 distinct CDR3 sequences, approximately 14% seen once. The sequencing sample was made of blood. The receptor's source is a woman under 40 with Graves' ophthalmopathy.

Here the CDR3 DNA reads TGTGCCAGCAACAAACCGACTAGCGGCTCCTACGAGCAGTACTTC. It is translated as CASNKPTSGSYEQYF. This chain connects TRBV6-2 or TRBV6-3 to TRBJ2-7, with 9 bases identical to TRBD2. Germline CDR1 and CDR2: MNHEY and SVGEGT. The CDR3 is made up of 15 amino acids. With V trimmed by 7 bases and J by 0 bases, 7 bases remained unmatched.